A selection of T cell receptor beta chains follows, all from one sample in a study of fetal regulatory T cell absence and autoimmunity. Profiled with immunoSEQ multiplex PCR; TCRdb holds only in-frame clones, not every one. The sample consists of just over 45,000 clones, just under 85% of them appearing once. The source material was cord blood. Receptors originate from a newborn boy with IPEX syndrome. Each CDR3 is given with its conserved first and last residue. Each record gives: D gene, V gene, clone size, J gene, CDR3 protein, CDR3 DNA. The D gene is left open where the match is weak. Not all rows give a size; the values are once, few, many and, for expanded clones, a class.

D: NA; V: TRBV11-3; size: few; J: TRBJ1-2; CDR3: CASSLGVSLSYTF; DNA: TGTGCCAGCAGCTTGGGAGTCAGCTTGTCGTACACCTTC
D: NA; V: TRBV10-1; size: NA; J: TRBJ2-2; CDR3: CASSGTPRGTGELFF; DNA: TGCGCCAGCTCAGGGACTCCAAGGGGCACCGGGGAGCTGTTTTTT
D: NA; V: TRBV12-5; size: NA; J: TRBJ2-1; CDR3: CASGLDNNEQFF; DNA: TGTGCTAGTGGTTTGGATAACAATGAGCAGTTCTTC
D: NA; V: TRBV6-5; size: few; J: TRBJ1-2; CDR3: CASSYNGPRSGYTF; DNA: TGTGCCAGCAGTTATAACGGCCCACGATCCGGCTACACCTTC
D: NA; V: TRBV7-2; size: NA; J: TRBJ2-5; CDR3: CASSAIARQETQYF; DNA: TGTGCCAGCAGCGCGATAGCGCGACAAGAGACCCAGTACTTC
D: TRBD2; V: TRBV27; size: NA; J: TRBJ2-1; CDR3: CASRGGFNEQFF; DNA: TGTGCCAGCCGGGGGGGGTTCAATGAGCAGTTCTTC
D: NA; V: TRBV5-1; size: NA; J: TRBJ2-7; CDR3: CASSLGLPWYEQYF; DNA: TGCGCCAGCAGCTTGGGACTCCCGTGGTACGAGCAGTACTTC
D: TRBD1; V: TRBV10-2; size: NA; J: TRBJ1-2; CDR3: CASSESRGGDYGYTF; DNA: TGCGCCAGCAGTGAGTCCCGAGGGGGCGACTATGGCTACACCTTC
D: TRBD2; V: TRBV6-6; size: NA; J: TRBJ2-3; CDR3: CASRLTSGSDTQYF; DNA: TGTGCCAGCAGGCTTACTAGCGGGAGCGATACGCAGTATTTT
D: NA; V: TRBV19; size: NA; J: TRBJ1-1; CDR3: CASSAQTVGTEAFF; DNA: TGTGCCAGTAGTGCCCAGACAGTAGGGACTGAAGCTTTCTTT
D: TRBD1; V: TRBV19; size: once; J: TRBJ2-6; CDR3: CASSRDRGSGANVLTF; DNA: TGTGCCAGTAGCCGGGACAGGGGTTCCGGGGCCAACGTCCTGACTTTC
D: TRBD2; V: TRBV19; size: NA; J: TRBJ2-3; CDR3: CASSPRRTSGGDTQYF; DNA: TGTGCCAGTAGCCCCAGGAGGACTAGCGGGGGAGATACGCAGTATTTT
D: TRBD2; V: TRBV10-3; size: few; J: TRBJ2-7; CDR3: CATANSGSSYEQYF; DNA: TGTGCCACCGCAAATAGCGGGAGCTCCTACGAGCAGTACTTC
D: NA; V: TRBV9; size: NA; J: TRBJ1-6; CDR3: CASSPGDYNSPLHF; DNA: TGTGCCAGCAGCCCCGGGGACTATAATTCACCCCTCCACTTT
D: TRBD2; V: TRBV12-5; size: NA; J: TRBJ2-3; CDR3: CASGDSGGADTQYF; DNA: TGTGCTAGTGGTGATAGCGGGGGGGCAGATACGCAGTATTTT
D: TRBD1; V: TRBV30; size: NA; J: TRBJ1-2; CDR3: CAWNPFGTDLTNYGYTF; DNA: TGTGCCTGGAATCCGTTTGGGACAGACCTTACTAACTATGGCTACACCTTC
D: TRBD1; V: TRBV5-1; size: once; J: TRBJ2-1; CDR3: CASSLRQGSSYNEQFF; DNA: TGCGCCAGCAGCCTTAGACAGGGCAGCTCCTACAATGAGCAGTTCTTC
D: NA; V: TRBV14; size: NA; J: TRBJ2-5; CDR3: CASSQDLGQETQYF; DNA: TGTGCCAGCAGCCAAGATCTAGGGCAAGAGACCCAGTACTTC
D: NA; V: TRBV7-6; size: NA; J: TRBJ2-3; CDR3: CASSLAELASPQYF; DNA: TGTGCCAGCAGCTTAGCGGAGCTAGCGTCGCCGCAGTATTTT
D: NA; V: TRBV30; size: NA; J: TRBJ1-2; CDR3: CAWSVRHSVNYGYTF; DNA: TGTGCCTGGAGTGTACGGCATTCCGTTAACTATGGCTACACCTTC
D: NA; V: TRBV2; size: few; J: TRBJ1-5; CDR3: CASTVGSQQPQHF; DNA: TGTGCCAGCACGGTGGGGTCCCAACAGCCCCAGCATTTT
D: NA; V: TRBV9; size: NA; J: TRBJ2-3; CDR3: CASSVGQGTDTQYF; DNA: TGTGCCAGCAGCGTAGGACAGGGCACAGATACGCAGTATTTT
D: NA; V: TRBV4-2; size: NA; J: TRBJ2-1; CDR3: CASSQDKPTQQFF; DNA: TGTGCCAGCAGCCAAGATAAGCCTACCCAGCAGTTCTTC
D: TRBD1; V: TRBV7-9; size: NA; J: TRBJ2-1; CDR3: CASSADRGSSYNEQFF; DNA: TGTGCCAGCAGCGCCGACAGGGGGAGCTCCTACAATGAGCAGTTCTTC
D: NA; V: TRBV21-1; size: few; J: TRBJ1-1; CDR3: CASSKALAKDTEAFF; DNA: TGTGCCAGCAGCAAAGCGCTCGCCAAAGACACTGAAGCTTTCTTT
D: TRBD1; V: TRBV7-2; size: NA; J: TRBJ2-7; CDR3: CASSLGTGAYEQYF; DNA: TGTGCCAGCAGCTTGGGGACAGGGGCCTACGAGCAGTACTTC
D: NA; V: TRBV19; size: NA; J: TRBJ1-2; CDR3: CASSISGGGYGYTF; DNA: TGTGCCAGTAGTATCTCGGGAGGGGGCTATGGCTACACCTTC
D: NA; V: TRBV10-3; size: NA; J: TRBJ1-2; CDR3: CAISRDGYGYTF; DNA: TGTGCCATCAGCAGGGATGGCTATGGCTACACCTTC
D: NA; V: TRBV11-2; size: NA; J: TRBJ1-2; CDR3: CASSLEGRRDGYTF; DNA: TGTGCCAGCAGCTTAGAGGGCAGGAGGGATGGCTACACCTTC
D: NA; V: TRBV7-9; size: NA; J: TRBJ2-3; CDR3: CASSSSIFSSVLTDTQYF; DNA: TGTGCCAGCAGCTCTTCCATTTTCTCTAGCGTGCTCACAGATACGCAGTATTTT
D: NA; V: TRBV4-1; size: NA; J: TRBJ2-7; CDR3: CASSQDPGSSYEQYF; DNA: TGCGCCAGCAGCCAAGACCCCGGCTCCTCCTACGAGCAGTACTTC
D: TRBD1; V: TRBV5-1; size: NA; J: TRBJ1-2; CDR3: CASSSWPQGPPNYGYTF; DNA: TGCGCCAGCAGCTCTTGGCCACAGGGGCCCCCAAACTATGGCTACACCTTC
D: TRBD2; V: TRBV19; size: NA; J: TRBJ2-7; CDR3: CASSIGLAGSYEQYF; DNA: TGTGCCAGTAGTATAGGACTAGCGGGGTCCTACGAGCAGTACTTC
D: NA; V: TRBV5-5; size: NA; J: TRBJ2-5; CDR3: CASSFRVGETQYF; DNA: TGTGCCAGCAGCTTTAGGGTGGGAGAGACCCAGTACTTC
D: NA; V: TRBV13; size: NA; J: TRBJ2-7; CDR3: CASSLRGRGEQYF; DNA: TGTGCCAGCAGCCTTAGAGGAAGGGGCGAGCAGTACTTC
D: NA; V: TRBV7-6; size: NA; J: TRBJ1-1; CDR3: CASSPVRGETEAFF; DNA: TGTGCCAGCAGCCCCGTCCGGGGAGAGACTGAAGCTTTCTTT
D: NA; V: TRBV27; size: few; J: TRBJ1-5; CDR3: CASSLVQGDQPQHF; DNA: TGTGCCAGCAGTTTAGTACAGGGTGATCAGCCCCAGCATTTT
D: NA; V: TRBV12-5; size: once; J: TRBJ1-2; CDR3: CASAFGGRASYGYTF; DNA: TGTGCTAGTGCCTTTGGGGGGAGGGCCTCCTATGGCTACACCTTC
D: TRBD1; V: TRBV11-2; size: NA; J: TRBJ2-5; CDR3: CASSGDRERETQYF; DNA: TGTGCCAGCAGCGGGGACAGGGAGCGAGAGACCCAGTACTTC
D: NA; V: TRBV6-1; size: NA; J: TRBJ1-5; CDR3: CASSLVLANQPQHF; DNA: TGTGCCAGCAGTTTGGTCCTCGCTAATCAGCCCCAGCATTTT
D: TRBD1; V: TRBV19; size: few; J: TRBJ2-2; CDR3: CASCGQGPGELFF; DNA: TGTGCCAGCTGCGGACAGGGCCCGGGGGAGCTGTTTTTT
D: NA; V: TRBV2; size: NA; J: TRBJ2-1; CDR3: CASSGIRTAKQFF; DNA: TGTGCCAGCAGTGGTATTCGCACGGCCAAGCAGTTCTTC
D: TRBD1; V: TRBV11-3; size: NA; J: TRBJ2-7; CDR3: CASSLGQESYEQYF; DNA: TGTGCCAGCAGCCTGGGACAGGAATCCTACGAGCAGTACTTC
D: TRBD1; V: TRBV10-3; size: NA; J: TRBJ1-1; CDR3: CAISTDRTNTEAFF; DNA: TGTGCCATCAGTACGGACAGGACCAACACTGAAGCTTTCTTT
D: NA; V: TRBV2; size: few; J: TRBJ2-7; CDR3: CASGGGGPSYEQYF; DNA: TGTGCCAGCGGAGGGGGGGGCCCTTCCTACGAGCAGTACTTC